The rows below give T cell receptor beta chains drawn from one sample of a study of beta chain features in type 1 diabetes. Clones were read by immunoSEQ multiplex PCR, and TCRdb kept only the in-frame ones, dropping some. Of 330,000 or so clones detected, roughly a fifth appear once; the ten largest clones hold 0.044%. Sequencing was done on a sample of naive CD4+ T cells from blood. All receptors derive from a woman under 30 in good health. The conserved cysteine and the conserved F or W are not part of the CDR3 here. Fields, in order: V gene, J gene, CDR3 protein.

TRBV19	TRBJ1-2	ASSIDVGENYGYT
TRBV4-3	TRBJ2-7	ASSQDWAAYEQY
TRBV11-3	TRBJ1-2	ASSLAPEASGYT
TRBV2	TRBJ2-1	ASREDRGTGGEQF
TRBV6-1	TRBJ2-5	ATLLAGAETQY
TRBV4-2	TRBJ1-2	ASSQAVSSNYGYT
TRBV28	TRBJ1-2	ASSFVGYGYT
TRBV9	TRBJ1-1	ASSVVGRTGANTEAF
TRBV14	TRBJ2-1	ASSPRDINNEQF
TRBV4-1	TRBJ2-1	ASSQVLAEEQF
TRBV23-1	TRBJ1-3	ASSRVRGGPSSGNTIY
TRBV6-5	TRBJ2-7	ASSSVSSYEQY
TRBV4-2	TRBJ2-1	ASSQDRGGTSGRNEQF
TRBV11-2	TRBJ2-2	ASLPGTGELF
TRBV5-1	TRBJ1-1	ASNDQQGTEAF
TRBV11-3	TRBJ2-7	ASSKGPGSSYEQY
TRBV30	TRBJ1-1	AWSTQGGSTEAF
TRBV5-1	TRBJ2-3	ASSFEESTDTQY
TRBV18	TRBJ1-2	ASSPQQYGYT
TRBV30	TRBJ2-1	AWRARGGAYNEQF
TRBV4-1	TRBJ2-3	ASSQDRWGDDTDTQY
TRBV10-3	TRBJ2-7	AIRASGGIYEQY
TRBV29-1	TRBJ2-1	SVVLAETYNEQF
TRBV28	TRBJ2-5	ASSLWTSGSEETQY